The 25 T cell receptor beta chains presented below share a single source sample, sequenced in a study of spatial heterogeneity in lung cancer. Stated time point: sample taken at primary tumor resection. TCRdb re-called the 5' RACE reads through MiXCR, storing one row per CDR3 protein. The sample gives tens of thousands of distinct CDR3 sequences, 7.5% to 8% of which show up once; 25% to 35% is in the top ten. The sequencing here drew on PBMCs, taken at surgery. Receptor source: a male donor with early-stage non-small cell lung cancer.

This clonotype showed up just a few times. The rearrangement uses TRBV7-2 and TRBJ2-5; 12 bases match TRBD2. CDR1 and CDR2 (germline): SGHTA, FQGNSA. The CDR3 totals 16 residues. V lost 6 bases and J lost 2; bases outside the gene matches: 7. The CDR3 sequence is CASRERLAGVQETQYF. Written as DNA, the CDR3 is TGTGCCAGCAGGGAACGACTAGCGGGGGTGCAAGAGACCCAGTACTTC. Full variable domain (missing parts from reference TRBV7-2 and TRBJ2-5): GAGVSQSPSNKVTEKGKDVELRCDPISGHTALYWYRQSLGQGLEFLIYFQGNSAPDKSGLPSDRFSAERTGGSVSTLTIQRTQQEDSAVYLCASRERLAGVQETQYFGPGTRLLVL.

This clonotype was counted many times. The chain couples TRBV7-9 to TRBJ2-1, with 14 bases identical to TRBD2. Germline values: CDR1 SEHNR, CDR2 FQNEAQ (reference sequence). The CDR3 is 17 amino acids. With V trimmed by 5 bases and J by 4 bases, 7 bases remained unmatched. The DNA for the CDR3 is TGTGCCAGCAGCCAAAGACTAGCGGGAGGGCTTTACAATGAGCAGTTCTTC. This codes for CASSQRLAGGLYNEQFF.

The sample holds a few counts of this clonotype. The V and J genes are TRBV29-1 and TRBJ1-1, with 8 bases aligning to TRBD1. The CDR3 consists of 12 residues. Germline CDR1 SQVTM, CDR2 ANQGSEA. With 6 bases clipped from V and 11 bases from J, the junction kept 11 bases outside the gene matches. CDR3 residues: CSVGRTGLLAFF. Written as DNA, the CDR3 is TGCAGCGTGGGAAGGACAGGGCTTTTGGCTTTCTTT.

This clonotype was counted at least ten times. The rearrangement uses TRBV4-2 and TRBJ2-3; TRBD2 matches 11 bases. J was trimmed by 1 base and V by 4 bases; bases with no gene match: 4. The CDR3 totals 16 residues. Germline assignment: CDR1 LGHNA and CDR2 YNFKEQ. The CDR3 sequence is CASSREGLAGTDTQYF. As DNA, the CDR3 is TGTGCCAGCAGCCGAGAGGGACTAGCGGGCACAGATACGCAGTATTTT.

This clonotype was found a few times. The V gene is TRBV4-3, the J gene TRBJ2-7; TRBD1 matches 9 bases. V shed 0 bases and J 3 bases; nucleotides not matched to a gene: 6. The germline V gene has CDR1 LGHNA and CDR2 YSLEER. The CDR3 totals 16 residues. The CDR3 spells CASSQDWSDRGYEQYF. The CDR3 region has the DNA TGCGCCAGCAGCCAAGATTGGTCGGACAGGGGCTACGAGCAGTACTTC.

This clonotype occurred many times. CDR3 protein: CSAQTSGTDTQYF. The DNA for the CDR3 is TGCAGTGCCCAAACTAGCGGCACAGATACGCAGTATTTT. The gene calls are TRBV20-1 and TRBJ2-3; 7 nucleotides line up with TRBD2. V shed 6 bases, J shed 1 base, and the junction held 4 bases outside the gene matches. Germline CDR1 is DFQATT and CDR2 is SNEGSKA (reference sequence). The CDR3 spans 13 residues.

This clonotype was seen repeatedly, ten times or more. One end of the junction fails to match germline, which may point to a read error. The V call is TRBV29-1, the J call TRBJ2-1, with 10 bases aligning to TRBD2. The germline V gene encodes CDR1 SQVTM and CDR2 ANQGSEA. The CDR3 runs to 12 residues. In DNA, the CDR3 is TGTCTAGCGGGAGAAAGCTACAATGAGCAGTTCTTC. It codes for CLAGESYNEQFF.

This clonotype was observed at least ten times. V usage is TRBV7-9 and J usage is TRBJ1-4; weak D call: TRBD1 (5 bases). The CDR3 is 13 amino acids. Trimming cost V 1 base and J 7 bases, with 7 bases left between them. Germline CDR1 reads SEHNR; CDR2 reads FQNEAQ (reference sequence). The CDR3 coding sequence is TGTGCCAGCAGCTTAGAGAGGGGTGAAAAACTGTTTTTT. Protein sequence: CASSLERGEKLFF.

This clonotype was seen at least ten times. This chain connects TRBV12-3 or TRBV12-4 to TRBJ1-1, with 11 bases that match TRBD1. The length of the CDR3 is 14 residues. Germline trimming cut 6 bases from V and 5 bases from J; bases unmatched to any gene: 5. As DNA, the CDR3 is TGTGCCAGCAGCCTACGGGACAGGGGGACTGAAGCTTTCTTT. This translates into CASSLRDRGTEAFF.

In its sample, this clonotype was seen many times. The CDR3 DNA sequence: TGTGCCAGCAGCCCGGGACCAACAATTAATTCACCCCTCCACTTT. This sequence encodes CASSPGPTINSPLHF. The rearrangement joins TRBV6-5 to TRBJ1-6, with TRBD1 as a possible D gene (5 bases). The germline V and J ends were trimmed by 6 bases and 6 bases, with 15 bases remaining between them. CDR1 MNHEY and CDR2 SVGAGI come from the germline V gene. This CDR3 contains 15 residues.

The chain's CDR3 is CSAMPTMKVNQPQHF. DNA for the CDR3: TGCAGTGCTATGCCGACAATGAAAGTGAATCAGCCCCAGCATTTT. This chain links TRBV20-1 with TRBJ1-5, with no clear D. Per the germline V gene, CDR1 is DFQATT and CDR2 is SNEGSKA (reference sequence). This CDR3 has 15 amino acids. V lost 4 bases to trimming and J lost 4 bases, with 17 bases between them.

This clonotype was detected many times. The rearrangement links TRBV20-1 to TRBJ1-2; 10 bases fit TRBD1. V shed 6 bases and J 4 bases; nucleotides not matched to a gene: 5. Germline loops: CDR1 DFQATT, CDR2 SNEGSKA (reference sequence). The CDR3 has 13 amino acids. CDR3 nucleotides: TGCAGTGCACCGGGACAGGGGCCCTATGGCTACACCTTC. This translates into CSAPGQGPYGYTF.

This clonotype was counted only a few times. The chain joins TRBV7-9 to TRBJ2-1, with 7 bases fitting TRBD2. CDR1 SEHNR and CDR2 FQNEAQ come from the germline V gene (reference sequence). V dropped 6 bases and J dropped 7; count of bases not matched to a gene: 9. The CDR3 runs to 14 residues. The DNA for the CDR3 is TGTGCCAGCAGAAGCGGGACTCAAGGGAATGAGCAGTTCTTC. Translation: CASRSGTQGNEQFF.

Many counts were recorded for this clonotype. This chain connects TRBV2 to TRBJ2-1, with 8 nucleotides matching TRBD1. Germline V gene data show CDR1 as SNHLY and CDR2 as FYNNEI. CDR3 length: 14 residues. Trimming took 8 bases from V and 8 from J; bases not matched to a gene: 11. CDR3 nucleotide sequence: TGTGCCAGCGAAAAGTCAGGGGGCTCCCATGAGCAGTTCTTC. Translated, it gives CASEKSGGSHEQFF.

Many counts were recorded for this clonotype. The chain links TRBV7-2 to TRBJ2-1; no firm D call. This CDR3 is built from 11 residues. CDR1 SGHTA and CDR2 FQGNSA come from the germline V gene. V lost 6 bases and J lost 7, with 7 bases in between. The CDR3 DNA reads TGTGCCAGCAGGGTTGGGAATGAGCAGTTCTTC. It specifies CASRVGNEQFF.

This clonotype occurred many times. The chain combines TRBV6-1 with TRBJ1-6; no firm D call. V shed 2 bases and J shed 7 bases, with 15 bases lying between them. The CDR3 is 16 amino acids. Per the germline V gene, CDR1 is MNHNS and CDR2 is SASEGT. The CDR3 DNA follows: TGTGCCAGCAGTGAATCGAGGCCCCGGGTCAATTCACCCCTCCACTTT. As protein: CASSESRPRVNSPLHF.

This clonotype was recorded a few times. The chain joins TRBV6-5 to TRBJ1-1; D remains ambiguous. CDR1 is MNHEY and CDR2 is SVGAGI in the germline V gene. V was cut by 8 bases and J by 3 bases, with 16 bases left in between. The CDR3 loop spans 14 amino acids. The CDR3 reads CASRRRDRDTEAFF. In nucleotides, the CDR3 is TGTGCCAGCCGGCGACGGGATAGGGACACTGAAGCTTTCTTT.

The chain links TRBV12-3 or TRBV12-4 to TRBJ2-1; TRBD2 agrees at 7 bases. The junction had 4 bases not matched to a gene; V was cut back by 5 bases and J by 0 bases. CDR3 length equals 15 residues. The CDR3 spells CASSLGRPSYNEQFF. As DNA, the CDR3 is TGTGCCAGCAGTCTCGGGAGGCCCTCCTACAATGAGCAGTTCTTC.

At least ten counts were recorded for this clonotype. This chain connects TRBV28 to TRBJ2-7, with D possibly matching TRBD1 (6 bases). The CDR3 is 16 residues long. Trimming took 5 bases from V and 5 from J, leaving 22 bases between them. Germline V CDR1 and CDR2: MDHEN, SYDVKM. The CDR3 DNA is TGTGCCAGCAGTCCGCCCACAGGGTACTTCGTCCACGAGCAGTACGTC. Translation gives CASSPPTGYFVHEQYV.

This chain connects TRBV25-1 to TRBJ1-3; D is unclear. Germline CDR1 MGHDK, CDR2 SYGVNS. This CDR3 has 16 residues. V lost 7 bases, J lost 2 bases, and 18 bases lay in between. CDR3 loop: CASTTGEKAPGNTIYF. CDR3 nucleotide sequence: TGTGCCAGCACCACGGGAGAAAAAGCTCCTGGAAACACCATATATTTT. Variable domain in full (rest from reference TRBV25-1 and TRBJ1-3): EADIYQTPRYLVIGTGKKITLECSQTMGHDKMYWYQQDPGMELHLIHYSYGVNSTEKGDLSSESTVSRIRTEHFPLTLESARPSHTSQYLCASTTGEKAPGNTIYFGEGSWLTVV.

This clonotype showed up many times. The chain uses TRBV7-2 and TRBJ2-5; D unresolved. The CDR3 covers 11 residues. Germline loops: CDR1 SGHTA, CDR2 FQGNSA. V lost 5 bases and J 2 bases, leaving 3 bases between the germline ends. In DNA form, the CDR3 reads TGTGCCAGCAGCATTCAAGAGACCCAGTACTTC. Protein sequence: CASSIQETQYF.

In this sample, this clonotype turned up many times. The V gene is TRBV7-9, the J gene TRBJ2-1; 8 nucleotides agree with TRBD1. The trim removed 5 bases at V and 0 bases at J, leaving 12 bases unmatched. The CDR3 consists of 18 residues. The germline CDR1 and CDR2 sequences are SEHNR and FQNEAQ (reference sequence). CDR3 in amino acids: CASSPRERQGSSYNEQFF. CDR3 bases: TGTGCCAGCAGCCCCCGTGAGCGACAGGGGAGCTCCTACAATGAGCAGTTCTTC.

Here the CDR3 DNA reads TGTGCCAGCAATCAGCCCGGAGACTCTGGAAACACCATATATTTT. This encodes CASNQPGDSGNTIYF. This chain connects TRBV6-5 to TRBJ1-3; no definite D call. Trimming stripped 7 bases from V and 0 bases from J, with 13 bases between. The CDR3 is 15 residues long. The germline CDR1 and CDR2 sequences are MNHEY and SVGAGI.

In this sample, this clonotype turned up many times. This rearrangement joins TRBV7-2 to TRBJ2-5, with TRBD2 matching 8 bases. The length of the CDR3 is 14 residues. Unmatched junction bases numbered 2, after V lost 0 bases and J lost 5 bases. The germline V gene encodes CDR1 SGHTA and CDR2 FQGNSA. The CDR3 sequence: CASSLAGRGETQYF. The CDR3 coding sequence is TGTGCCAGCAGCTTAGCCGGGAGGGGTGAGACCCAGTACTTC.

The rearrangement joins TRBV24-1 to TRBJ2-2, with 8 bases that match TRBD1. The V gene's germline CDR1 is KGHDR and CDR2 SFDVKD. This CDR3 is built from 14 residues. With V trimmed by 9 bases and J by 0 bases, 2 bases remained unmatched. The CDR3 region is CATRDRTNTGELFF. The CDR3 nucleotides read TGTGCCACCCGGGACAGGACGAACACCGGGGAGCTGTTTTTT.